The next 31 T cell receptor beta chains were all read from a single sample in a study of blood T cell repertoires in COVID-19. Some clones are missing from TCRdb's copy, which holds only in-frame ones; the method was immunoSEQ multiplex PCR. The table records 200,000 to 250,000 clones, approximately 84% of them present only once. Sequenced: peripheral blood. Receptors were obtained from a man aged 45-65 years with acute or convalescent COVID-19.

The rearrangement uses TRBV9 and TRBJ2-3, with a tentative D call TRBD2 (6 bases). The CDR3 extends over 15 amino acids. The ends were cut back, 0 bases at V and 4 bases at J, with 12 bases in the middle. Germline CDR1 reads SGDLS; CDR2 reads YYNGEE. CDR3 DNA: TGTGCCAGCAGCGTAGTAGCGGCCGGGGCAGATACGCAGTATTTT. This translates into CASSVVAAGADTQYF.

As DNA, the CDR3 is TGCGCCAGCAGCTTGGTAGGAGAAGATACGCAGTATTTT. This sequence encodes CASSLVGEDTQYF. The chain joins TRBV5-1 to TRBJ2-3, with D uncertain. Germline values: CDR1 SGHRS, CDR2 YFSETQ. V was cut by 0 bases and J by 5 bases, with 7 bases left in between. This CDR3 is built from 13 residues. The whole variable domain, remainder taken from reference TRBV5-1 and TRBJ2-3, is KAGVTQTPRYLIKTRGQQVTLSCSPISGHRSVSWYQQTPGQGLQFLFEYFSETQRNKGNFPGRFSGRQFSNSRSEMNVSTLELGDSALYLCASSLVGEDTQYFGPGTRLTVL.

This clone was counted once. This rearrangement joins TRBV9 to TRBJ1-1, with TRBD1 matching 10 bases. The CDR3 sequence is 17 residues long. Trimming removed 4 bases from V and 3 bases from J; junction bases left unmatched: 12. CDR1 is SGDLS, CDR2 YYNGEE, per germline. The CDR3 sequence: CASSYGQGGLPDTEAFF. DNA for the CDR3: TGTGCCAGCAGCTATGGACAGGGGGGCCTTCCTGACACTGAAGCTTTCTTT.

V gene TRBV5-4 combines with J gene TRBJ2-1; 9 bases match TRBD2. Germline CDR1 is SGHNT and CDR2 is YYREEE (reference sequence). The CDR3 contains 17 residues. The ends lost 0 bases at V and 4 bases at J; junction bases unmatched: 8. CDR3 protein: CASSLGPSGASYNEQFF. DNA for the CDR3: TGTGCCAGCAGCTTGGGGCCTAGCGGGGCAAGTTACAATGAGCAGTTCTTC.

This clone was picked up a small number of times. The chain links TRBV30 to TRBJ1-2, with TRBD1 matching over 7 bases. Germline CDR1 reads GTSNPN; CDR2 reads SVGIG (reference sequence). The CDR3 has 15 residues. The ends lost 2 bases at V and 2 bases at J; junction bases unmatched: 8. The CDR3 DNA sequence: TGTGCCTGGAGTCGGGACAGCCCTCGAAACTATGGCTACACCTTC. The encoded protein is CAWSRDSPRNYGYTF.

The rearrangement joins TRBV24-1 to TRBJ2-2; 8 bases line up with TRBD2. J was trimmed by 4 bases and V by 4 bases; bases with no gene match: 7. The CDR3 is 16 amino acids. The germline CDR1 and CDR2 sequences are KGHDR and SFDVKD. CDR3 in DNA: TGTGCCACCAGTGACCCCGGGGCGGGGGGCACCGGGGAGCTGTTTTTT. Its protein product is CATSDPGAGGTGELFF.

The chain joins TRBV10-3 to TRBJ1-2; TRBD1 matches 7 bases. CDR1 and CDR2 from the germline V gene are ENHRY and SYGVKD. V trimming: 6 bases; J trimming: 3 bases; junction bases outside the gene matches: 7. The CDR3 consists of 14 residues. The CDR3 DNA is TGTGCCATCAGCCAAGGGGGCCGGGACTATGGCTACACCTTC. This translates into CAISQGGRDYGYTF.

The chain combines TRBV3-1 (or the pseudogene TRBV3-2) with TRBJ2-7; D is unresolved. V shed 0 bases and J shed 2 bases, with 5 bases lying between them. The CDR3 runs to 13 residues. Germline CDR1 reads LGHDT; CDR2 reads YNNKEL (reference sequence). This CDR3 is CASSQDRAYEQYF. The CDR3 DNA reads as TGTGCCAGCAGCCAAGATCGGGCCTACGAGCAGTACTTC.

The chain employs TRBV7-2 and TRBJ1-6, with D tentatively TRBD1 (5 bases). Trimming took off 5 bases at V and 9 bases at J, with 14 bases between the two ends. The CDR3 extends over 14 amino acids. Germline V gene sequence: CDR1 SGHTA, CDR2 FQGNSA. CDR3 bases: TGTGCCAGCAGCCATTCCCGGAGGGGTTCACCCCTCCACTTT. Its translation is CASSHSRRGSPLHF. Variable domain in full (rest from reference TRBV7-2 and TRBJ1-6): GAGVSQSPSNKVTEKGKDVELRCDPISGHTALYWYRQSLGQGLEFLIYFQGNSAPDKSGLPSDRFSAERTGGSVSTLTIQRTQQEDSAVYLCASSHSRRGSPLHFGNGTRLTVT.

V and J are TRBV5-8 and TRBJ1-5; 7 bases align to TRBD1. V shed 4 bases, J shed 6 bases, and the junction held 13 bases outside the gene matches. The germline V gene has CDR1 SGHTS and CDR2 YDEGEE. The CDR3 contains 16 residues. The CDR3 DNA follows: TGTGCCAGCAGCCATTTGGGTCAGGGGGTCATTCAGCCCCAGCATTTT. Protein sequence: CASSHLGQGVIQPQHF.

The rearrangement uses TRBV13 and TRBJ2-3, with 10 bases matching TRBD2. J was trimmed by 3 bases and V by 6 bases; bases with no gene match: 3. CDR1 is PRHDT, CDR2 FYEKMQ, per germline (reference sequence). This CDR3 contains 14 residues. CDR3 region: CASRVAGGTDTQYF. The CDR3 bases are TGTGCCAGCAGGGTAGCGGGGGGTACAGATACGCAGTATTTT.

This clone was counted a single time. The CDR3 is CASSVGQGGNQPQHF. The CDR3 nucleotides are TGTGCCAGCAGCGTAGGACAGGGAGGCAATCAGCCCCAGCATTTT. The rearrangement joins TRBV9 to TRBJ1-5; 7 bases agree with TRBD1. The CDR3 loop spans 15 amino acids. Germline V lookup: CDR1 SGDLS, CDR2 YYNGEE. V shed 0 bases and J 2 bases; nucleotides not matched to a gene: 2.

The CDR3 is CASSDSGRSGERNTF. Here the CDR3 DNA reads TGTGCCAGCAGTGATTCCGGGAGGAGTGGGGAGCGGAACACCTTC. This chain connects TRBV6-1 to TRBJ1-2; D gene ambiguous. Per the germline V gene, CDR1 is MNHNS and CDR2 is SASEGT. This CDR3 contains 15 residues. Trimming removed 3 bases from V and 12 bases from J, with 23 bases in between.

The chain recombines TRBV7-3 with TRBJ2-2; TRBD1 is a possible D gene (5 bases). Germline CDR1 and CDR2: SGHTA and FQGTGA. Trimming removed 2 bases at V and 5 bases at J, with 18 bases between. The CDR3 is 17 residues long. In nucleotides, the CDR3 is TGTGCCAGCAGCTTACAGGCAGGGCGAGAAGGGACCGGGGAGCTGTTTTTT. Residues: CASSLQAGREGTGELFF.

The CDR3 spells CAWRRQGNSPLHF. CDR3 DNA sequence: TGTGCCTGGAGACGGCAGGGTAATTCACCCCTCCACTTT. The rearrangement uses TRBV30 and TRBJ1-6; maybe TRBD1 (5 bases). The CDR3 has 13 residues. Germline assignment: CDR1 GTSNPN and CDR2 SVGIG (reference sequence). Trimming left V 3 bases short and J 6 bases short, with 9 bases between.

The chain uses TRBV2 and TRBJ2-7; 10 nucleotides line up with TRBD1. The junction had 7 bases not matched to a gene; V was cut back by 7 bases and J by 4 bases. Germline V CDR1 and CDR2: SNHLY, FYNNEI. The CDR3 consists of 14 residues. CDR3 coding DNA: TGTGCCAGCACCGACCGGGACAGGGGTTACGAGCAGTACTTC. Translating gives CASTDRDRGYEQYF. The full variable domain, its missing parts supplied by reference TRBV2 and TRBJ2-7, is EPEVTQTPSHQVTQMGQEVILRCVPISNHLYFYWYRQILGQKVEFLVSFYNNEISEKSEIFDDQFSVERPDGSNFTLKIRSTKLEDSAMYFCASTDRDRGYEQYFGPGTRLTVT.

This sequence joins TRBV12-3 or TRBV12-4 and TRBJ2-7, with 8 bases lining up with TRBD2. V was clipped by 5 bases and J by 2 bases; unmatched bases: 2. The CDR3 consists of 13 residues. CDR3 in amino acids: CASSSSGAYEQYF. In DNA, the CDR3 is TGTGCCAGCAGTAGTAGCGGGGCCTACGAGCAGTACTTC.

The J gene is TRBJ2-6, the V gene TRBV9; 9 bases are shared with TRBD1. Germline V gene lookup returns CDR1 SGDLS and CDR2 YYNGEE. With V trimmed by 1 base and J by 2 bases, 7 bases remained unmatched. The CDR3 loop spans 18 amino acids. The DNA of the CDR3 is TGTGCCAGCAGCGTAAGGGACAGGGATGTCCCTGGGGCCAACGTCCTGACTTTC. This codes for CASSVRDRDVPGANVLTF.

V gene TRBV12-5 combines with J gene TRBJ1-1; TRBD1 is a possible D gene (5 bases). Trimming removed 7 bases at V and 0 bases at J, with 12 bases between. The CDR3 spans 14 residues. Germline CDR1 reads LGHNT; CDR2 reads FRNRAP. The DNA for the CDR3 is TGTGCTAGTGCCGGGGGGGGAATGAACACTGAAGCTTTCTTT. This translates into CASAGGGMNTEAFF.

The V gene is TRBV15, the J gene TRBJ1-5; a weak D match, TRBD1 (6 bases). V was trimmed by 0 bases and J by 7 bases, leaving 13 bases between them. The germline V gene encodes CDR1 LNHNV and CDR2 YYDKDF (reference sequence). The CDR3 length is 15 residues. In nucleotides, the CDR3 is TGTGCCACCAGCAGAGACACGACAGGCAGGCAGCCCCAGCATTTT. Translated: CATSRDTTGRQPQHF.

CDR3 DNA sequence: TGTGCCAGCAGTGAAGGGGACAGGACAGATACGCAGTATTTT. Protein: CASSEGDRTDTQYF. The chain joins TRBV6-1 to TRBJ2-3, with 8 nucleotides matching TRBD1. The CDR3 contains 14 residues. Looked up from germline, CDR1 is MNHNS and CDR2 is SASEGT. Losses at the gene ends were 1 base for V and 3 bases for J; bases not matched to a gene: 0.

The rearrangement joins TRBV28 to TRBJ1-1; D ambiguous. This CDR3 is built from 12 residues. Trimming pared 6 bases from V and 3 bases from J, leaving 8 bases between. Per germline, CDR1 MDHEN and CDR2 SYDVKM. The CDR3 nucleotides read TGTGCCAGCAGAGTTCAGGACACTGAAGCTTTCTTT. This sequence encodes CASRVQDTEAFF.

This chain links TRBV9 with TRBJ2-1; TRBD2 matches 14 bases. In germline, CDR1 is SGDLS, CDR2 YYNGEE. The CDR3 has 22 amino acids. J gave up 0 bases and V 0 bases, and 14 bases lay outside the gene matches. This CDR3 reads CASSVASGLAGAYSSSYNEQFF. DNA of the CDR3: TGTGCCAGCAGCGTAGCTTCGGGACTAGCGGGGGCCTATTCTAGCTCCTACAATGAGCAGTTCTTC.

This chain links TRBV5-1 with TRBJ2-1; D is ambiguous. CDR3 length equals 12 residues. V dropped 4 bases and J dropped 5 bases, with 7 bases sitting between them. Germline V gene sequence: CDR1 SGHRS, CDR2 YFSETQ. CDR3 region: CASSVANNEQFF. In DNA form, the CDR3 reads TGCGCCAGCAGCGTCGCGAACAATGAGCAGTTCTTC.

The chain joins TRBV30 to TRBJ2-2; D gene ambiguous. Germline assignment: CDR1 GTSNPN and CDR2 SVGIG (reference sequence). The CDR3 is 12 amino acids. V gave up 2 bases and J gave up 9 bases, with 10 bases separating them. The DNA of the CDR3 is TGTGCCTGGAGTCCCCGACTCAGGGAGCTGTTTTTT. This sequence encodes CAWSPRLRELFF.

The chain couples TRBV16 to TRBJ2-7; 8 bases are a match to TRBD1. The J segment lost 9 bases and the V segment lost 1 base, leaving 8 bases of the junction unmatched. CDR1 is KGHSY and CDR2 is FQNENV in the germline V gene. There are 14 residues in the CDR3. The CDR3 DNA follows: TGTGCCAGCAGCCAATATCGAGCAGGGGGCGGGCAGTACTTC. Its translation: CASSQYRAGGGQYF. Combining the CDR3 with reference TRBV16 and TRBJ2-7 gives the whole variable domain GEEVAQTPKHLVRGEGQKAKLYCAPIKGHSYVFWYQQVLKNEFKFLISFQNENVFDETGMPKERFSAKCLPNSPCSLEIQATKLEDSAVYFCASSQYRAGGGQYFGPGTRLTVT.

The chain has TRBV14 and TRBJ1-6; tentatively, D is TRBD1 (6 bases). Between the trimmed V and J ends, which lost 0 bases and 9 bases, there was a span of 12 bases. Germline CDR1 reads SGHDN; CDR2 reads FVKESK. The CDR3 covers 15 residues. The CDR3 reads CASSQERGALSPLHF. Here the CDR3 DNA reads TGTGCCAGCAGCCAAGAACGGGGGGCTCTTTCACCCCTCCACTTT.

The chain recombines TRBV7-9 with TRBJ2-7; D is perhaps TRBD2 (5 bases). Germline V CDR1 and CDR2: SEHNR, FQNEAQ (reference sequence). CDR3 length: 14 residues. V shed 3 bases and J shed 3 bases, with 12 bases lying between them. As DNA, the CDR3 is TGTGCCAGCAGCTTTTATCCGGGGTACTACGAGCAGTACTTC. It is translated as CASSFYPGYYEQYF. Combining the CDR3 with reference TRBV7-9 and TRBJ2-7 gives the whole variable domain DTGVSQNPRHKITKRGQNVTFRCDPISEHNRLYWYRQTLGQGPEFLTYFQNEAQLEKSRLLSDRFSAERPKGSFSTLEIQRTEQGDSAMYLCASSFYPGYYEQYFGPGTRLTVT.

The chain employs TRBV4-1 and TRBJ1-4; TRBD1 aligns across 9 bases. This CDR3 comprises 17 residues. V gave up 3 bases and J gave up 7 bases; unmatched junction bases: 12. In germline, CDR1 is MGHRA, CDR2 YSYEKL. This CDR3 is CASSQEAQGAGGEKLFF. The CDR3 DNA follows: TGCGCCAGCAGCCAGGAGGCACAGGGGGCCGGCGGTGAAAAACTGTTTTTT.

This chain uses TRBV19 with TRBJ1-5; no definite D call. V was pared by 1 base and J by 0 bases, with 13 bases between. This CDR3 spans 17 amino acids. CDR1 is LNHDA, CDR2 SQIVND, per germline (reference sequence). The CDR3 reads CASSIGVVGYSNQPQHF. The CDR3 DNA sequence: TGTGCCAGTAGTATAGGGGTTGTGGGCTATAGCAATCAGCCCCAGCATTTT.

The rearrangement joins TRBV14 to TRBJ1-2; the D is unclear. Per the germline V gene, CDR1 is SGHDN and CDR2 is FVKESK. The CDR3 runs 14 residues. Trimming took off 1 base at V and 5 bases at J, with 11 bases between the two ends. The CDR3 DNA reads as TGTGCCAGCAGCCAAGTCCCCTTATCGTATGGCTACACCTTC. Translated: CASSQVPLSYGYTF.